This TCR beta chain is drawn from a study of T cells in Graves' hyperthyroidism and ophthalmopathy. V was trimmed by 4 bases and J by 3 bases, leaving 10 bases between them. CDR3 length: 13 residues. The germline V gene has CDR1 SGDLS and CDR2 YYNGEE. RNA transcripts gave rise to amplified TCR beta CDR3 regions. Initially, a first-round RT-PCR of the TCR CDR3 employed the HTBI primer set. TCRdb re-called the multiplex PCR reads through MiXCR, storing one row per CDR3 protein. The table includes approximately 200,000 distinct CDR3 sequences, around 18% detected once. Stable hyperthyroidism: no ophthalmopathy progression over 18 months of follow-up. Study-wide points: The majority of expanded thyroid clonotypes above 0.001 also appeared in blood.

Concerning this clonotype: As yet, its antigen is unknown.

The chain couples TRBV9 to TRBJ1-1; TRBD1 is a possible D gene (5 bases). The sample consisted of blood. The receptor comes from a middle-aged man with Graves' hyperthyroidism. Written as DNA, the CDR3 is TGTGCCAGCAGCACCTCGGGACACACTGAAGCTTTCTTT. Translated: CASSTSGHTEAFF. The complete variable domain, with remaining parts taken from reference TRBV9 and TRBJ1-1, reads DSGVTQTPKHLITATGQRVTLRCSPRSGDLSVYWYQQSLDQGLQFLIQYYNGEERAKGNILERFSAQQFPDLHSELNLSSLELGDSALYFCASSTSGHTEAFFGQGTRLTVV.